The text below deals with one T cell receptor (beta chain). TCRdb itself ran the RT-PCR reads through MiXCR, one entry per CDR3 protein. Altogether around 700,000 distinct CDR3 sequences are present, approximately 15% being singletons, with the ten largest covering 3.6%. The CDR3 contains 12 residues. V was pared by 6 bases and J by 4 bases, with 6 bases between. Germline CDR1 MNHNY, CDR2 SVGAGI (reference sequence). The sequence came from a female donor in good health, serving as a healthy control. J is TRBJ1-4 and V is TRBV6-6; D perhaps matches TRBD1 (5 bases). The source material was memory CD4+ T cells from blood. The DNA of the CDR3 is TGTGCCAGCAGGGGGGATAATGAAAAACTGTTTTTT. Its translation: CASRGDNEKLFF.